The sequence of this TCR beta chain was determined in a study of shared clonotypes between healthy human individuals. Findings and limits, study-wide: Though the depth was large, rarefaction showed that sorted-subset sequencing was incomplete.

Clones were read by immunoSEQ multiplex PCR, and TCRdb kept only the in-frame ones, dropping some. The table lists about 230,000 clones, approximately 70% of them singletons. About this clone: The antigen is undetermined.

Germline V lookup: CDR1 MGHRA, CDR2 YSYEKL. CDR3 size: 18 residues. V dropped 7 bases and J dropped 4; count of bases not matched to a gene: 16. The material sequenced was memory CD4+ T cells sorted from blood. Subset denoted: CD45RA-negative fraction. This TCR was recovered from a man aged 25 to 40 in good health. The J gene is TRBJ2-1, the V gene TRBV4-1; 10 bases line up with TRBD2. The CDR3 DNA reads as TGCGCCAGCAACTCTAAAGGGGGTACTAGCGGGACGTACAATGAGCAGTTCTTC. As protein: CASNSKGGTSGTYNEQFF.